This TCR beta chain is drawn from a study of cytomegalovirus exposure and HLA in healthy donors. The length of the CDR3 is 15 residues. The trim removed 5 bases at V and 2 bases at J, leaving 8 bases unmatched. CDR1 is LNHNV, CDR2 YYDKDF, per germline (reference sequence). Primers: 60 Vbeta forward and 13 Jbeta reverse. Assay: immunoSEQ multiplex PCR; the TCRdb copy retains only in-frame clones and omits some. In the table there are 160,000 or so clones, over 65% of which are singletons. Sample: PBMCs. The TCR comes from a man aged 18 to 35 in good health and CMV-seropositive. The chain has TRBV15 and TRBJ2-5, with 7 bases that match TRBD1. For the CDR3, the DNA is TGTGCCACCAGCTTGTCCAGGGGGATTCAAGAGACCCAGTACTTC. This translates into CATSLSRGIQETQYF.